This T cell receptor (beta chain) appears in the sequencing data of a study of blood T cell repertoires in COVID-19. Whole-study context: Samples taken during acute and convalescent COVID-19 were collected in the United States, Italy and Spain.

Repertoires were generated with immunoSEQ multiplex PCR, while TCRdb's copy carries only in-frame clones and drops some. The table includes approximately 230,000 clones, 70% to 90% detected once. The germline CDR1 and CDR2 sequences are LNHNV and YYDKDF (reference sequence). The CDR3 runs to 15 residues. V gave up 5 bases and J gave up 5 bases; unmatched junction bases: 6. Sequenced: peripheral blood. This TCR derives from a man aged 25 to 40 who had recovered from COVID-19. The gene calls are TRBV15 and TRBJ1-5; 10 bases match TRBD1. The CDR3 nucleotides are TGTGCCACCAGCCTGGACAGGGGGGTTCATCAGCCCCAGCATTTT. Amino acids: CATSLDRGVHQPQHF.